A selection of T cell receptor beta chains follows, all from one sample in a study of cytomegalovirus exposure and HLA in healthy donors. The repertoire was sequenced with immunoSEQ multiplex PCR; TCRdb's copy has only in-frame clones and lacks some. This table holds approximately 140,000 clones, about four fifths found once. The sample was PBMCs. Receptor source: a male donor in good health and CMV-seronegative. The CDR3 runs from the conserved cysteine through the conserved F or W. Fields, in order: V gene, D gene, J gene, clone size, CDR3 DNA, CDR3 protein. D genes are given only for firm matches. Clone size appears in some rows only: once, few, many, or a class for an expanded clone.

V gene: TRBV7-2; D gene: TRBD2; J gene: TRBJ2-5; clone size: NA; CDR3 DNA: TGTGCCAGCAGAAGCACGACTAGCGAAGAGACCCAGTACTTC; CDR3 protein: CASRSTTSEETQYF
V gene: TRBV4-3; D gene: NA; J gene: TRBJ2-7; clone size: NA; CDR3 DNA: TGCGCCAGCAGCCGGGAAGTTTTTCCGAGCGGCTACGAGCAGTACTTC; CDR3 protein: CASSREVFPSGYEQYF
V gene: TRBV18; D gene: NA; J gene: TRBJ2-5; clone size: few; CDR3 DNA: TGTGCCAGCTCGACCGGACAGTACCAAGAGACCCAGTACTTC; CDR3 protein: CASSTGQYQETQYF
V gene: TRBV7-2; D gene: TRBD1; J gene: TRBJ2-5; clone size: NA; CDR3 DNA: TGTGCCAGCAGCTTAGGACCCGGGACAGGGGAATTCTGGACCCAGTACTTC; CDR3 protein: CASSLGPGTGEFWTQYF
V gene: TRBV13; D gene: NA; J gene: TRBJ1-3; clone size: few; CDR3 DNA: TGTGCCAGCAGCCTCCGGACGGGAGGAAACACCATATATTTT; CDR3 protein: CASSLRTGGNTIYF
V gene: TRBV4-2; D gene: NA; J gene: TRBJ2-7; clone size: NA; CDR3 DNA: TGTGCCAGCAGCCAAGATACGGGGTTTGAGCAGTACTTC; CDR3 protein: CASSQDTGFEQYF
V gene: TRBV5-1; D gene: NA; J gene: TRBJ1-1; clone size: few; CDR3 DNA: TGCGCCAGCGGGAAAGACAGAATGAACACTGAAGCTTTCTTT; CDR3 protein: CASGKDRMNTEAFF
V gene: TRBV4-3; D gene: NA; J gene: TRBJ2-7; clone size: NA; CDR3 DNA: TGCGCCAGCAGCCACGGGATTCAATACGAGCAGTACTTC; CDR3 protein: CASSHGIQYEQYF
V gene: TRBV19; D gene: TRBD2; J gene: TRBJ2-3; clone size: NA; CDR3 DNA: TGTGCCAGTGCTAAGGGGACTAGCGGGAGTTTAGATACGCAGTATTTT; CDR3 protein: CASAKGTSGSLDTQYF
V gene: TRBV15; D gene: NA; J gene: TRBJ1-6; clone size: NA; CDR3 DNA: TGTGCCACCAGCAGGGGAGGCGGAGATTCACCCCTCCACTTT; CDR3 protein: CATSRGGGDSPLHF
V gene: TRBV7-9; D gene: TRBD2; J gene: TRBJ2-1; clone size: NA; CDR3 DNA: TGTGCCAGCAGCTTTGTAGCGGGAGTGGATGAGCAGTTCTTC; CDR3 protein: CASSFVAGVDEQFF
V gene: TRBV6-5; D gene: NA; J gene: TRBJ1-5; clone size: NA; CDR3 DNA: TGTGCCAGCAGTTACTCACAGGTTAGCAATCAGCCCCAGCATTTT; CDR3 protein: CASSYSQVSNQPQHF
V gene: TRBV27; D gene: NA; J gene: TRBJ1-5; clone size: NA; CDR3 DNA: TGTGCCAGCAGTATACAGGGTGTTGGCAATCAGCCCCAGCATTTT; CDR3 protein: CASSIQGVGNQPQHF
V gene: TRBV5-4; D gene: NA; J gene: TRBJ1-1; clone size: few; CDR3 DNA: TGTGCCAGCAGCCCGACCGGAGGCAACACTGAAGCTTTCTTT; CDR3 protein: CASSPTGGNTEAFF
V gene: TRBV30; D gene: NA; J gene: TRBJ2-7; clone size: NA; CDR3 DNA: TGTGCCTGGAGTAGCGGATTTAGCTCCTACGAGCAGTACTTC; CDR3 protein: CAWSSGFSSYEQYF
V gene: TRBV7-2; D gene: NA; J gene: TRBJ2-7; clone size: NA; CDR3 DNA: TGTGCCAGCAGCTTAGTCTCCCACGAGCAGTACTTC; CDR3 protein: CASSLVSHEQYF
V gene: TRBV13; D gene: NA; J gene: TRBJ2-3; clone size: NA; CDR3 DNA: TGTGCCAGCAGCCCGTTAGGGGCGGAAGGTGATACGCAGTATTTT; CDR3 protein: CASSPLGAEGDTQYF
V gene: TRBV5-1; D gene: TRBD1; J gene: TRBJ2-7; clone size: NA; CDR3 DNA: TGCGCCAGCAGCCCACAGGGACAGGTAACCTACGAGCAGTACTTC; CDR3 protein: CASSPQGQVTYEQYF
V gene: TRBV28; D gene: TRBD2; J gene: TRBJ2-5; clone size: NA; CDR3 DNA: TGTGCCAGCAGGCTGGGGGGGGAAGAGACCCAGTACTTC; CDR3 protein: CASRLGGEETQYF
V gene: TRBV19; D gene: TRBD1; J gene: TRBJ1-3; clone size: few; CDR3 DNA: TGTGCCAGTAGCCAAACAGGGGGCCTTGGAAACACCATATATTTT; CDR3 protein: CASSQTGGLGNTIYF
V gene: TRBV4-1; D gene: NA; J gene: TRBJ2-1; clone size: NA; CDR3 DNA: TGCGCCAGCAGCCAAGATTTCCGTCCGCGGAGCCATGAGCAGTTCTTC; CDR3 protein: CASSQDFRPRSHEQFF
V gene: TRBV7-2; D gene: TRBD2; J gene: TRBJ2-1; clone size: once; CDR3 DNA: TGTGCCAGCAGCCTCGGCCCGGGACTAGCGGCGATTTACAATGAGCAGTTCTTC; CDR3 protein: CASSLGPGLAAIYNEQFF
V gene: TRBV6-5; D gene: NA; J gene: TRBJ1-2; clone size: NA; CDR3 DNA: TGTGCCAGCAGCCAGGGTATTGGTGGCTACACCTTC; CDR3 protein: CASSQGIGGYTF
V gene: TRBV19; D gene: NA; J gene: TRBJ2-1; clone size: NA; CDR3 DNA: TGTGCCACAGGCCTCAGCTCCTACAATGAGCAGTTCTTC; CDR3 protein: CATGLSSYNEQFF
V gene: TRBV10-3; D gene: TRBD2; J gene: TRBJ2-7; clone size: NA; CDR3 DNA: TGTGCCATCAGTGAGAAGGGAGCGGGAGTCGACGAGCAGTACTTC; CDR3 protein: CAISEKGAGVDEQYF
V gene: TRBV10-3; D gene: NA; J gene: TRBJ1-5; clone size: NA; CDR3 DNA: TGTGCCATCAGTGAGGCGCAGGGGTATCAGCCCCAGCATTTT; CDR3 protein: CAISEAQGYQPQHF
V gene: TRBV11-2; D gene: NA; J gene: TRBJ2-2; clone size: few; CDR3 DNA: TGTGCCAGCAGCTCCCCGCCCCAGGGCACCGGGGAGCTGTTTTTT; CDR3 protein: CASSSPPQGTGELFF
V gene: TRBV5-1; D gene: NA; J gene: TRBJ2-6; clone size: NA; CDR3 DNA: TGCGCCAGCAGCCCACAACCCCGCGGGGCTGGGGCCAACGTCCTGACTTTC; CDR3 protein: CASSPQPRGAGANVLTF
V gene: TRBV19; D gene: TRBD1; J gene: TRBJ2-5; clone size: NA; CDR3 DNA: TGTGCCAGTAGGATGACAGGGGTGGGGACCCAGTACTTC; CDR3 protein: CASRMTGVGTQYF
V gene: TRBV2; D gene: TRBD1; J gene: TRBJ2-7; clone size: NA; CDR3 DNA: TGTGCCAGCAGTGAAACGGGACAGACCCCCTACGAGCAGTACTTC; CDR3 protein: CASSETGQTPYEQYF
V gene: TRBV28; D gene: NA; J gene: TRBJ1-2; clone size: NA; CDR3 DNA: TGTGCCAGGGGGGCGGGCTATGGCTACACCTTC; CDR3 protein: CARGAGYGYTF
V gene: TRBV7-2; D gene: NA; J gene: TRBJ2-3; clone size: NA; CDR3 DNA: TGTGCCAGCAGCCGAACCGGGCGGCGGGACGTGGATACGCAGTATTTT; CDR3 protein: CASSRTGRRDVDTQYF
V gene: TRBV5-8; D gene: NA; J gene: TRBJ1-2; clone size: NA; CDR3 DNA: TGTGCCAGCAGCTTGGGGAGGGAGTATGGCTACACCTTC; CDR3 protein: CASSLGREYGYTF
V gene: TRBV11-2; D gene: NA; J gene: TRBJ2-7; clone size: few; CDR3 DNA: TGTGCCAGCAGCTTAGAGGGTACAGTCGACTACGAGCAGTACTTC; CDR3 protein: CASSLEGTVDYEQYF
V gene: TRBV18; D gene: TRBD2; J gene: TRBJ2-1; clone size: NA; CDR3 DNA: TGTGCCAGCTCACTAGCGGGCCCCTACAATGAGCAGTTCTTC; CDR3 protein: CASSLAGPYNEQFF
V gene: TRBV27; D gene: NA; J gene: TRBJ2-6; clone size: NA; CDR3 DNA: TGTGCCAGCAGTGCACAGTCATCTGGGGCCAACGTCCTGACTTTC; CDR3 protein: CASSAQSSGANVLTF
V gene: TRBV10-3; D gene: NA; J gene: TRBJ1-5; clone size: NA; CDR3 DNA: TGTGCCATCAGTGGGTGGCGGGGGGGGCCGAATCAGCCCCAGCATTTT; CDR3 protein: CAISGWRGGPNQPQHF
V gene: TRBV6-4; D gene: TRBD2; J gene: TRBJ2-1; clone size: NA; CDR3 DNA: TGTGCCAGCAGTGATTCCCCGGGAGGGCCGTACAATGAGCAGTTCTTC; CDR3 protein: CASSDSPGGPYNEQFF